This passage covers 25 T cell receptor beta chains from one sample sequenced in a study of early T cells in non-severe SARS-CoV-2 infection. One entry per CDR3 protein results from TCRdb running MiXCR on the 5' RACE reads. The repertoire holds approximately 84,000 distinct CDR3 sequences, 13% seen once, with 5.5% to 7.5% in the top ten. Sequences were obtained from whole blood. These receptors were obtained from an adult who was a healthcare worker with PCR-confirmed SARS-CoV-2 infection or an uninfected control (not recorded which).

This clonotype was seen a few times. J is TRBJ2-1 and V is TRBV12-3 or TRBV12-4; TRBD1 matches 9 bases. V shed 10 bases and J 0 bases; nucleotides not matched to a gene: 4. The CDR3 spans 14 residues. CDR3 in amino acids: CATGTGSSYNEQFF. The CDR3 coding sequence is TGTGCCACCGGGACAGGGAGCTCCTACAATGAGCAGTTCTTC.

This clonotype turned up a few times. This chain joins TRBV5-1 and TRBJ2-7, with D possibly TRBD2 on 6 matching bases. Trimming pared 4 bases from V and 2 bases from J, leaving 13 bases between. The CDR3 extends over 14 amino acids. CDR1 is SGHRS, CDR2 YFSETQ, per germline. In DNA, the CDR3 is TGCGCCAGCAGCGCGGGGACGGGGACCTACGAGCAGTACTTC. Amino acids: CASSAGTGTYEQYF. The complete variable domain, with remaining parts taken from reference TRBV5-1 and TRBJ2-7, reads KAGVTQTPRYLIKTRGQQVTLSCSPISGHRSVSWYQQTPGQGLQFLFEYFSETQRNKGNFPGRFSGRQFSNSRSEMNVSTLELGDSALYLCASSAGTGTYEQYFGPGTRLTVT.

This chain connects TRBV18 to TRBJ1-5; no firm D call. V gave up 2 bases and J gave up 5 bases, with 7 bases separating them. Germline values: CDR1 KGHSH, CDR2 LQKENI. The CDR3 covers 13 residues. The CDR3 here is CASSPSGYQPQHF. DNA for the CDR3: TGTGCCAGCTCACCATCTGGGTATCAGCCCCAGCATTTT.

This clonotype was seen only a few times. This sequence joins TRBV7-6 and TRBJ2-1; TRBD2 matches 7 bases. This CDR3 region has 17 residues. CDR1 SGHVS and CDR2 FNYEAQ come from the germline V gene. J gave up 2 bases and V 1 base, and 8 bases lay outside the gene matches. Here the CDR3 reads CASSLVIGEGPYNEQFF. CDR3 sequence (DNA): TGTGCCAGCAGCTTAGTTATCGGGGAGGGCCCCTACAATGAGCAGTTCTTC.

The chain links TRBV7-9 to TRBJ2-2; D call uncertain. V was shortened by 5 bases and J by 8 bases, with 3 bases between the two germline ends. The germline CDR1 and CDR2 sequences are SEHNR and FQNEAQ (reference sequence). There are 10 residues in the CDR3. The CDR3 loop is CASSLGELFF. CDR3 nucleotide sequence: TGTGCCAGCAGCCTGGGGGAGCTGTTTTTT.

The chain employs TRBV12-3 or TRBV12-4 and TRBJ1-2; D is uncertain. V shed 5 bases and J shed 6 bases, with 19 bases lying between them. The CDR3 is 15 residues long. CDR3 region: CASSPEADSRDGYTF. The CDR3 region has the DNA TGTGCCAGCAGTCCCGAGGCGGATAGTAGGGATGGCTACACCTTC.

This clonotype was picked up a small number of times. The CDR3: CASSLAFVAGFSQQFF. Here the CDR3 DNA reads TGTGCCAGCAGCTTAGCGTTTGTAGCGGGTTTTAGTCAGCAGTTCTTC. J is TRBJ2-1 and V is TRBV7-2, with TRBD2 matching over 7 bases. CDR3 length equals 16 residues. V lost 0 bases and J lost 11; bases outside the gene matches: 13. The germline CDR1 and CDR2 sequences are SGHTA and FQGNSA.

The chain employs TRBV2 and TRBJ1-2; D remains unclear. V was cut by 3 bases and J by 10 bases, with 9 bases left in between. This CDR3 has 11 amino acids. Germline V gives CDR1 SNHLY, CDR2 FYNNEI. The CDR3 here is CASSETGDYTF. The CDR3 DNA sequence: TGTGCCAGCAGTGAGACGGGCGACTACACCTTC. The variable domain in full, with the rest retrieved from reference TRBV2 and TRBJ1-2, is EPEVTQTPSHQVTQMGQEVILRCVPISNHLYFYWYRQILGQKVEFLVSFYNNEISEKSEIFDDQFSVERPDGSNFTLKIRSTKLEDSAMYFCASSETGDYTFGSGTRLTVV.

This clonotype has just a few counts. The V call is TRBV29-1, the J call TRBJ1-1, with 11 positions matching TRBD1. CDR3 length: 14 residues. In germline, CDR1 is SQVTM, CDR2 ANQGSEA. The V segment lost 4 bases and the J segment 3 bases; nucleotides outside the gene matches: 4. The CDR3 DNA is TGCAGCGTTGGGGACAGGGGGTATGACACTGAAGCTTTCTTT. The encoded protein is CSVGDRGYDTEAFF. The variable domain in full, completed from reference TRBV29-1 and TRBJ1-1, reads SAVISQKPSRDICQRGTSLTIQCQVDSQVTMMFWYRQQPGQSLTLIATANQGSEATYESGFVIDKFPISRPNLTFSTLTVSNMSPEDSSIYLCSVGDRGYDTEAFFGQGTRLTVV.

At least ten counts were recorded for this clonotype. The V gene is TRBV7-9, the J gene TRBJ1-2; D gene uncertain. Per the germline V gene, CDR1 is SEHNR and CDR2 is FQNEAQ (reference sequence). V was cut by 1 base and J by 2 bases, with 5 bases left in between. CDR3 length: 13 residues. CDR3 protein: CASSLGVNYGYTF. Here the CDR3 DNA reads TGTGCCAGCAGCTTAGGGGTAAACTATGGCTACACCTTC.

The chain is built from TRBV12-3 or TRBV12-4 and TRBJ2-7; possible D gene TRBD2, 6 bases. This CDR3 is 14 amino acids long. V was cut by 3 bases and J by 5 bases, with 14 bases left in between. The CDR3 reads CASSFGGSFHEQYF. DNA for the CDR3: TGTGCCAGCAGTTTCGGAGGGTCGTTCCACGAGCAGTACTTC.

This chain joins TRBV20-1 and TRBJ2-1; D is uncertain. V was trimmed by 3 bases and J by 0 bases, leaving 12 bases between them. Germline CDR1 DFQATT, CDR2 SNEGSKA (reference sequence). There are 15 residues in the CDR3. The CDR3 DNA reads as TGCAGTGCTAGGCCCTTGGGGAACTCCTACAATGAGCAGTTCTTC. This gives the protein CSARPLGNSYNEQFF.

This chain joins TRBV29-1 and TRBJ2-7; tentatively, D is TRBD1 (6 bases). The V gene lost 0 bases and the J gene lost 6 bases, with 12 bases spanning the gap. Per germline, CDR1 SQVTM and CDR2 ANQGSEA. The CDR3 totals 13 residues. DNA of the CDR3: TGCAGCGTTGAAGAGGGGGCTCGAGGCGAGCAGTACTTC. Its translation: CSVEEGARGEQYF.

This clonotype was observed a handful of times. The chain joins TRBV12-3 or TRBV12-4 to TRBJ2-1, with D unclear. Trimming left V 11 bases short and J 3 bases short, with 8 bases between. This CDR3 has 11 residues. CDR3 nucleotide sequence: TGTGCCGTAGAACTCTACAATGAGCAGTTCTTC. Encoded protein: CAVELYNEQFF.

CDR3 nucleotides: TGTGCCAGCAGCCAAGATTGGGCCCTCGGGAGCTATGAGCAGTTCTTC. Amino acids: CASSQDWALGSYEQFF. The gene calls are TRBV3-1 and TRBJ2-1, with D possibly TRBD2 on 6 matching bases. Germline loops: CDR1 LGHDT, CDR2 YNNKEL (reference sequence). The CDR3 consists of 16 residues. Deletions cut 0 bases from V and 8 bases from J, with 17 bases between.

V and J are TRBV29-1 and TRBJ2-1, with D perhaps TRBD2 (6 bases). CDR1 SQVTM and CDR2 ANQGSEA come from the germline V gene. This CDR3 comprises 15 residues. V lost 1 base to trimming and J lost 7 bases, with 17 bases between them. The CDR3 sequence: CSVEGWGRNFNEQFF. CDR3 nucleotide sequence: TGCAGCGTTGAAGGCTGGGGGAGGAATTTTAATGAGCAGTTCTTC.

V usage is TRBV24-1 and J usage is TRBJ2-1; 7 bases map to TRBD2. CDR3 length: 16 amino acids. Germline CDR1 reads KGHDR; CDR2 reads SFDVKD. The trim removed 4 bases at V and 3 bases at J, leaving 8 bases unmatched. CDR3 protein: CATSEPIAGNYNEQFF. CDR3 DNA sequence: TGTGCCACCAGTGAGCCAATAGCGGGTAACTACAATGAGCAGTTCTTC.

This clonotype was picked up many times. V usage is TRBV29-1 and J usage is TRBJ2-3; the D gene is possibly TRBD2 (6 bases). V was pared by 5 bases and J by 8 bases, with 14 bases between. Germline-derived CDR1 and CDR2 are SQVTM and ANQGSEA. The CDR3 has 12 amino acids. The CDR3 DNA is TGCAGCGTTACTACATCGGGGGTTACGCAGTATTTT. Its translation: CSVTTSGVTQYF.

This clonotype was seen only a few times. The V and J genes are TRBV3-1 and TRBJ1-2; D is unclear. The germline gives CDR1 LGHDT, CDR2 YNNKEL (reference sequence). V was shortened by 0 bases and J by 1 base, with 0 bases between the two germline ends. The CDR3 totals 12 residues. The CDR3 region is CASSQDNYGYTF. The CDR3, as DNA: TGTGCCAGCAGCCAAGATAACTATGGCTACACCTTC.

A few counts support this clonotype. V and J are TRBV9 and TRBJ2-7, with TRBD1 matching 7 bases. CDR3 length: 15 residues. Per germline, CDR1 SGDLS and CDR2 YYNGEE. The trim removed 2 bases at V and 7 bases at J, leaving 12 bases unmatched. The CDR3 reads CASSVATGMAQEQYF. CDR3 DNA sequence: TGTGCCAGCAGCGTGGCGACAGGGATGGCGCAGGAGCAGTACTTC.

This clonotype was detected a few times. The chain joins TRBV12-3 or TRBV12-4 to TRBJ2-3, with TRBD1 matching over 12 bases. V lost 6 bases and J lost 0; bases outside the gene matches: 4. The CDR3 totals 16 residues. DNA for the CDR3: TGTGCCAGCAGCCTGGGACAGGGGGCTAGCACAGATACGCAGTATTTT. Protein product: CASSLGQGASTDTQYF.

This clonotype was seen repeatedly, ten times or more. This rearrangement joins TRBV20-1 to TRBJ2-2; D remains ambiguous. Germline V lookup: CDR1 DFQATT, CDR2 SNEGSKA (reference sequence). Deletions cut 2 bases from V and 3 bases from J, with 10 bases between. The CDR3 is 14 amino acids. The CDR3 reads CSARIETYTGELFF. In nucleotides, the CDR3 is TGCAGTGCTAGAATAGAGACATACACCGGGGAGCTGTTTTTT.

The chain recombines TRBV2 with TRBJ1-4, with D possibly being TRBD1 (6 bases). The CDR3 consists of 14 residues. Germline V gene data show CDR1 as SNHLY and CDR2 as FYNNEI. Trimming removed 3 bases from V and 5 bases from J, with 10 bases in between. This CDR3 is CASSDRQVNEKLFF. As DNA, the CDR3 is TGTGCCAGCAGTGATCGACAGGTGAATGAAAAACTGTTTTTT. Full variable domain (rest looked up from reference TRBV2 and TRBJ1-4): EPEVTQTPSHQVTQMGQEVILRCVPISNHLYFYWYRQILGQKVEFLVSFYNNEISEKSEIFDDQFSVERPDGSNFTLKIRSTKLEDSAMYFCASSDRQVNEKLFFGSGTQLSVL.

The CDR3 DNA is TGTGCCAGCAGCGTTCCCACTAGTGGGGGAGATACGCAGTATTTT. It encodes CASSVPTSGGDTQYF. The chain couples TRBV9 to TRBJ2-3, with D perhaps TRBD1 or TRBD2 (5 bases each). From germline, CDR1 is SGDLS and CDR2 YYNGEE. The V end was cut by 2 bases, the J end by 5 bases, with 15 bases between. There are 15 residues in the CDR3.

This clonotype occurred a few times. The chain carries TRBV9 and TRBJ2-7, with D tentatively TRBD2 (5 bases). V lost 7 bases and J lost 3, with 17 bases in between. The germline CDR1 and CDR2 sequences are SGDLS and YYNGEE. This CDR3 is 14 amino acids long. The DNA for the CDR3 is TGTGCCAGCCGGGGAGAGGCCAGTGGCTACGAGCAGTACTTC. This sequence encodes CASRGEASGYEQYF.